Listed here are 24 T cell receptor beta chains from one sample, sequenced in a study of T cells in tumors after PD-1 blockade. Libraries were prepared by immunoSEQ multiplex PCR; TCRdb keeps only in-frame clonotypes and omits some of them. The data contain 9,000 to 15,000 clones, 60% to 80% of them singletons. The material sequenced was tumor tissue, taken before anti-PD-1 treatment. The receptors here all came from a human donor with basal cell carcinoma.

This CDR3 is CASRVMGQDNEQFF. DNA of the CDR3: TGTGCCAGCAGGGTAATGGGACAGGACAATGAGCAGTTCTTC. The chain joins TRBV6-5 to TRBJ2-1; TRBD1 aligns across 8 bases. This CDR3 spans 14 amino acids. The V segment lost 6 bases and the J segment 5 bases; nucleotides outside the gene matches: 6. CDR1 and CDR2 from the germline V gene are MNHEY and SVGAGI.

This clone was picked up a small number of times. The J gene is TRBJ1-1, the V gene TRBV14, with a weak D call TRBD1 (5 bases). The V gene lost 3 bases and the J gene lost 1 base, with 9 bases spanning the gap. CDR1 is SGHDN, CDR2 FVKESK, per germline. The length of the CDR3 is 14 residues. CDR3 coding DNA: TGTGCCAGCAGCCATAGGGGTGGGAACACTGAAGCTTTCTTT. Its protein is CASSHRGGNTEAFF.

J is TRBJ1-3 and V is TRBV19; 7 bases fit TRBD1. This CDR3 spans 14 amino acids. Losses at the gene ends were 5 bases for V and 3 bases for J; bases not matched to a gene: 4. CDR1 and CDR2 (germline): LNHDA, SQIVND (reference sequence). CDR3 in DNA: TGTGCCAGTAGTCAGGGGGGCGATGGAAACACCATATATTTT. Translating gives CASSQGGDGNTIYF.

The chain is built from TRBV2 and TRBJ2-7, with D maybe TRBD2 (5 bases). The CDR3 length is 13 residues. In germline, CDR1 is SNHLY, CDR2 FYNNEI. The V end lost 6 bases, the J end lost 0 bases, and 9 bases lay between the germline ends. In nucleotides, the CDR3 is TGTGCCAGCAGCGCGACTATCTCCTACGAGCAGTACTTC. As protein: CASSATISYEQYF.

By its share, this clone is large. The CDR3 DNA reads TGTGCCAGCAGCTTTCTGGGACAGGGTGGAGATACGCAGTATTTT. Its translation: CASSFLGQGGDTQYF. The chain links TRBV5-4 to TRBJ2-3, with TRBD1 identical over 9 bases. CDR3 length: 15 amino acids. V shed 2 bases, J shed 5 bases, and the junction held 6 bases outside the gene matches. Germline V gives CDR1 SGHNT, CDR2 YYREEE (reference sequence).

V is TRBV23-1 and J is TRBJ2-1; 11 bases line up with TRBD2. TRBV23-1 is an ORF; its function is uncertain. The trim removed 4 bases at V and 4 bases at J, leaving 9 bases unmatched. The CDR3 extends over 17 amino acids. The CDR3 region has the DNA TGCGCCAGCAGTCCCTGGACTAGCGGGCTTTCATACAATGAGCAGTTCTTC. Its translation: CASSPWTSGLSYNEQFF.

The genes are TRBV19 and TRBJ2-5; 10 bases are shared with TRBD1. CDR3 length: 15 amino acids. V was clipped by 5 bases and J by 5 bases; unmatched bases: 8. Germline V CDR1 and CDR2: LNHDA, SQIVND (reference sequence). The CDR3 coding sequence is TGTGCCAGTAGTCTGAGGACAGGGGGAGTGGAGACCCAGTACTTC. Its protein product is CASSLRTGGVETQYF.

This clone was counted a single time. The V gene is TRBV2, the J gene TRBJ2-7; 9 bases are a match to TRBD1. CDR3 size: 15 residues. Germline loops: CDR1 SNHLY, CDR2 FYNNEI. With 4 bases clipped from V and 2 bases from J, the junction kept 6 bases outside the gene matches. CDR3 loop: CASSGRDRVTYEQYF. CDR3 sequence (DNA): TGTGCCAGCAGTGGGCGGGACAGGGTCACCTACGAGCAGTACTTC.

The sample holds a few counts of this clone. The CDR3 coding sequence is TGCGCCAGCAGCTTGGAGAGCGGGGGGGCCAACGTCCTGACTTTC. Its protein is CASSLESGGANVLTF. The V call is TRBV5-1, the J call TRBJ2-6; maybe TRBD2 (6 bases). The CDR3 is 15 residues long. The germline V gene encodes CDR1 SGHRS and CDR2 YFSETQ. Trimming pared 0 bases from V and 4 bases from J, leaving 8 bases between.

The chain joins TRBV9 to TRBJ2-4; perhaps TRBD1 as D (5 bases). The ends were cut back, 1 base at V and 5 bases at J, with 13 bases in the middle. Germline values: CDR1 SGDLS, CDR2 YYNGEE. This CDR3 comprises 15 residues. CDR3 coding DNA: TGTGCCAGCAGCGTAAACGAAGGGGTGGAAAACATTCAGTACTTC. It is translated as CASSVNEGVENIQYF.

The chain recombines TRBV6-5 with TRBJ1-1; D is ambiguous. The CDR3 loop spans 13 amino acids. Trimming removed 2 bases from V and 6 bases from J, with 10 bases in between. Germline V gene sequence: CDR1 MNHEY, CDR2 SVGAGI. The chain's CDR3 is CASSYPYTAEAFF. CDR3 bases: TGTGCCAGCAGTTACCCGTACACCGCTGAAGCTTTCTTT.

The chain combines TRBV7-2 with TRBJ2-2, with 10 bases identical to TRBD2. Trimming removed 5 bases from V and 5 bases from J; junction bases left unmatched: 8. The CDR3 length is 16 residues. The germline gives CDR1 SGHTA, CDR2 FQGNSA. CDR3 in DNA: TGTGCCAGCAGCCAGGCAGTAGCGGGGGGAACCGGGGAGCTGTTTTTT. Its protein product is CASSQAVAGGTGELFF. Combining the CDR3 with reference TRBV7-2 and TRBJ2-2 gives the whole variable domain GAGVSQSPSNKVTEKGKDVELRCDPISGHTALYWYRQSLGQGLEFLIYFQGNSAPDKSGLPSDRFSAERTGGSVSTLTIQRTQQEDSAVYLCASSQAVAGGTGELFFGEGSRLTVL.

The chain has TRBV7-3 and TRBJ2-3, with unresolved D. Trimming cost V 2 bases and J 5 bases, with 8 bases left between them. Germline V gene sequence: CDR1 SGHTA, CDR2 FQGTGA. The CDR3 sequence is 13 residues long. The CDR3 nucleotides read TGTGCCAGCAGCTTAGAAGGCCGAGATACGCAGTATTTT. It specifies CASSLEGRDTQYF.

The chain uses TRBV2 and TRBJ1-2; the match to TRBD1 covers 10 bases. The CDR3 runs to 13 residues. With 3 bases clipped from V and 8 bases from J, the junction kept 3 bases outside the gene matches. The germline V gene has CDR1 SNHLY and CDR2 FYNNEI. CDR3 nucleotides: TGTGCCAGCAGTGACGGGACAGGGGACGGCTACACCTTC. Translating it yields CASSDGTGDGYTF.

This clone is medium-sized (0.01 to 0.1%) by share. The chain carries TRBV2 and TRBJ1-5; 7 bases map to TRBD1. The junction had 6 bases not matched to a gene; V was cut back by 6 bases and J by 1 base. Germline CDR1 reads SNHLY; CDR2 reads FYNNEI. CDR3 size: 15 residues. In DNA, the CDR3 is TGTGCCAGCAGCGATGACAGGGCGAGCAATCAGCCCCAGCATTTT. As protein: CASSDDRASNQPQHF.

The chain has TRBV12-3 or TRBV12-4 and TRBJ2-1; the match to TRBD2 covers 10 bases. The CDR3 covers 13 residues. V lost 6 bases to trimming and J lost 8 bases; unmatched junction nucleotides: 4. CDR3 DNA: TGTGCCAGCAGCCTAGCGGGAGTCGATGAGCAGTTCTTC. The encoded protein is CASSLAGVDEQFF.

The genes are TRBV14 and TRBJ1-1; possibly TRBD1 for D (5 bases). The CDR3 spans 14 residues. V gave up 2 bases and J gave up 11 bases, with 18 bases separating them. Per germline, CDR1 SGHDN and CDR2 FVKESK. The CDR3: CASSQMSRVKGAFF. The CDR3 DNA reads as TGTGCCAGCAGCCAAATGTCCAGGGTCAAGGGCGCTTTCTTT.

The CDR3: CASSEQKGDSGELFF. As DNA, the CDR3 is TGTGCCAGCAGCGAACAAAAGGGGGATTCCGGGGAGCTGTTTTTT. This rearrangement joins TRBV7-7 to TRBJ2-2, with D perhaps matching TRBD1 (6 bases). In germline, CDR1 is SSHAT, CDR2 FNYEAQ (reference sequence). Trimming left V 5 bases short and J 6 bases short, with 16 bases between. CDR3 length equals 15 residues.

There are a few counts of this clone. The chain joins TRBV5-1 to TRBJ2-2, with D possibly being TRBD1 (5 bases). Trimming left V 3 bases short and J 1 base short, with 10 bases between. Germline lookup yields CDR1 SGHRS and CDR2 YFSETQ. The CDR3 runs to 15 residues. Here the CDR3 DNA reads TGCGCCAGCAGCTCTTCAGGGAAGAACACCGGGGAGCTGTTTTTT. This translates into CASSSSGKNTGELFF.

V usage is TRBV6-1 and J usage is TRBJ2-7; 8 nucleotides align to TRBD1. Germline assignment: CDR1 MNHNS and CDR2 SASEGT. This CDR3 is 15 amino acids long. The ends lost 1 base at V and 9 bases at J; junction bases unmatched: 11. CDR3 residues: CASSEVGRGRSGQYF. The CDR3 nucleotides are TGTGCCAGCAGTGAAGTAGGCAGGGGGCGATCCGGGCAGTACTTC.

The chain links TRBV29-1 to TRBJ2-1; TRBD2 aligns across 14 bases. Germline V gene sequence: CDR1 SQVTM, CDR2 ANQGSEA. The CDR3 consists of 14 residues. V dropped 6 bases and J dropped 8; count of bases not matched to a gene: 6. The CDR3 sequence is CSVPGLAGVDEQFF. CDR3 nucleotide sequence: TGCAGCGTCCCGGGACTAGCGGGAGTCGATGAGCAGTTCTTC.

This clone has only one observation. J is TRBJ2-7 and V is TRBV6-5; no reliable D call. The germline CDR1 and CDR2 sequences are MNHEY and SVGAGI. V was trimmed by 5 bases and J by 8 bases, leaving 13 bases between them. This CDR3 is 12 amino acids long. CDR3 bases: TGTGCCAGCAGTAACCCTAGAGGACAGCAGTACTTC. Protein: CASSNPRGQQYF.

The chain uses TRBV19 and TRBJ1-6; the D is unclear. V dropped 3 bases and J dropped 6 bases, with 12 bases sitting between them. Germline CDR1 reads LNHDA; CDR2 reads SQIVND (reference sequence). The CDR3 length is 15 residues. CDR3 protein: CASSMTGMPNSPLHF. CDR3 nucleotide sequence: TGTGCCAGTAGTATGACGGGAATGCCTAATTCACCCCTCCACTTT.

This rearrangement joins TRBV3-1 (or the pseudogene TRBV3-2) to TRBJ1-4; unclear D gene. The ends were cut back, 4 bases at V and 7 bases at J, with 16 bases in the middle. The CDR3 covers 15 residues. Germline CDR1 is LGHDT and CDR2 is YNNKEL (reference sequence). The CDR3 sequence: CASSLRPSVREKLFF. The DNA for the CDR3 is TGTGCCAGCAGCCTACGACCGTCGGTTCGTGAAAAACTGTTTTTT.